One sample yielded the 21 T cell receptor beta chains listed below, sequenced in a study of early T cells in non-severe SARS-CoV-2 infection. In TCRdb, the 5' RACE reads were re-called with MiXCR into one record per CDR3 protein. The sample lists 100,000 or so distinct CDR3 sequences, roughly 13% occurring once. The specimen was whole blood. The source of these receptors is an adult who was a healthcare worker with PCR-confirmed SARS-CoV-2 infection or an uninfected control (not recorded which).

The V call is TRBV28, the J call TRBJ2-7, with D unresolved. The CDR3 runs 11 residues. The germline V and J ends were trimmed by 4 bases and 7 bases, with 8 bases remaining between them. In germline, CDR1 is MDHEN, CDR2 SYDVKM. The DNA of the CDR3 is TGTGCCAGCAGTTATCGTAGGGAGCAGTACTTC. Protein: CASSYRREQYF.

V gene TRBV5-1 combines with J gene TRBJ2-5, with TRBD1 identical over 9 bases. Germline trimming cut 4 bases from V and 4 bases from J; bases unmatched to any gene: 14. This CDR3 spans 17 amino acids. CDR1 is SGHRS and CDR2 is YFSETQ in the germline V gene. Written as DNA, the CDR3 is TGCGCCAGCAGCCCCCACACCGGGACAGGGCGTGCAGAGACCCAGTACTTC. Protein product: CASSPHTGTGRAETQYF.

This clonotype was counted at least ten times. The rearrangement uses TRBV4-3 and TRBJ1-5; D call uncertain. The CDR3 extends over 15 amino acids. Trimming shortened V by 4 bases and J by 0 bases, and 10 bases separated the two germline ends. Germline V CDR1 and CDR2: LGHNA, YSLEER. CDR3 bases: TGCGCCAGCAGCCTCCGGCCCGGTAGCAATCAGCCCCAGCATTTT. Translation gives CASSLRPGSNQPQHF.

This clonotype was picked up many times. The chain recombines TRBV30 with TRBJ2-7, with a weak D call TRBD2 (5 bases). Germline values: CDR1 GTSNPN, CDR2 SVGIG (reference sequence). This CDR3 has 13 amino acids. Trimming cost V 2 bases and J 6 bases, with 14 bases left between them. This CDR3 reads CAWSPLEIGEQYF. In nucleotides, the CDR3 is TGTGCCTGGAGTCCACTAGAAATTGGCGAGCAGTACTTC. The full variable domain, rest sourced from reference TRBV30 and TRBJ2-7, is SQTIHQWPATLVQPVGSPLSLECTVEGTSNPNLYWYRQAAGRGLQLLFYSVGIGQISSEVPQNLSASRPQDRQFILSSKKLLLSDSGFYLCAWSPLEIGEQYFGPGTRLTVT.

V usage is TRBV7-2 and J usage is TRBJ1-3; D perhaps matches TRBD1 (6 bases). The V end was cut by 3 bases, the J end by 4 bases, with 13 bases between. The CDR3 loop spans 15 amino acids. The germline V gene has CDR1 SGHTA and CDR2 FQGNSA. The DNA of the CDR3 is TGTGCCAGCAGCTTTTCGGGGGCGTCCGGAAACACCATATATTTT. It yields the protein CASSFSGASGNTIYF.

The rearrangement joins TRBV4-1 to TRBJ2-5; D is undetermined. The CDR3 covers 13 residues. V was trimmed by 0 bases and J by 4 bases, leaving 6 bases between them. Germline V gene sequence: CDR1 MGHRA, CDR2 YSYEKL. This CDR3 reads CASSQEWGETQYF. For the CDR3, the DNA is TGCGCCAGCAGCCAAGAATGGGGAGAGACCCAGTACTTC.

The chain combines TRBV6-5 with TRBJ1-6, with TRBD1 identical over 9 bases. Per the germline V gene, CDR1 is MNHEY and CDR2 is SVGAGI. The V and J ends lost 5 bases and 9 bases, in that order; junction bases with no gene match: 8. This CDR3 is built from 15 residues. The CDR3: CASSQAGQGISPLHF. The CDR3 DNA reads TGTGCCAGCAGTCAAGCCGGACAGGGGATTTCACCCCTCCACTTT.

There are many counts of this clonotype. V gene TRBV4-3 combines with J gene TRBJ1-5; D might be TRBD1 (5 bases). CDR1 is LGHNA, CDR2 YSLEER, per germline. The germline V and J ends were trimmed by 0 bases and 3 bases, with 15 bases remaining between them. CDR3 length: 17 amino acids. CDR3 amino acids: CASSQDRRGRDNQPQHF. Written as DNA, the CDR3 is TGCGCCAGCAGCCAAGATAGGCGGGGACGGGACAATCAGCCCCAGCATTTT.

The chain links TRBV12-3 or TRBV12-4 to TRBJ1-1; D is unresolved. V lost 5 bases and J 2 bases, leaving 12 bases between the germline ends. The CDR3 loop spans 14 amino acids. The CDR3 region has the DNA TGTGCCAGCAGTCTAAGGGTAGGCAACACTGAAGCTTTCTTT. Residues: CASSLRVGNTEAFF.

This clonotype has just a few counts. This may come from a read error, since a much larger clone is one base off. The chain carries TRBV11-2 and TRBJ2-6; D call uncertain. CDR3 length: 15 residues. Germline V gene data show CDR1 as SGHAT and CDR2 as FQNNGV. CDR3: CVSSFSGVGANVLTF. CDR3 bases: TGTGTCAGCAGCTTTTCTGGGGTTGGGGCCAACGTCCTGACTTTC.

This clonotype showed up just a few times. The V gene is TRBV28, the J gene TRBJ2-5, with no clear D. The CDR3 totals 18 residues. V gave up 3 bases and J gave up 1 base, with 21 bases separating them. The germline V gene has CDR1 MDHEN and CDR2 SYDVKM. This CDR3 is CASSFTPLELLSQETQYF. Here the CDR3 DNA reads TGTGCCAGCAGTTTTACGCCCTTAGAGCTACTGAGCCAAGAGACCCAGTACTTC.

The chain joins TRBV7-9 to TRBJ2-1; the D is unclear. Germline CDR1 reads SEHNR; CDR2 reads FQNEAQ (reference sequence). Trimming stripped 5 bases from V and 2 bases from J, with 4 bases between. There are 12 residues in the CDR3. DNA of the CDR3: TGTGCCAGCAGCGGACCCTACAATGAGCAGTTCTTC. As protein: CASSGPYNEQFF.

This clonotype has a handful of counts. The rearrangement links TRBV29-1 to TRBJ2-5; no definite D call. V lost 4 bases and J lost 0, with 6 bases in between. Germline lookup yields CDR1 SQVTM and CDR2 ANQGSEA. This CDR3 comprises 12 residues. The CDR3 protein is CSVASYQETQYF. The CDR3 region has the DNA TGCAGCGTTGCCTCGTACCAAGAGACCCAGTACTTC.

V gene TRBV6-2 or TRBV6-3 combines with J gene TRBJ1-5; no firm D call. The V and J ends lost 6 bases and 5 bases respectively, with 14 bases between them. Germline CDR1 and CDR2: MNHEY and SVGEGT. The CDR3 is 14 amino acids. CDR3 sequence: CASSPVGLYQPQHF. The CDR3 nucleotides are TGTGCCAGCAGCCCTGTCGGACTCTATCAGCCCCAGCATTTT.

This clonotype was detected many times. V usage is TRBV20-1 and J usage is TRBJ2-7, with unresolved D. This CDR3 spans 13 amino acids. Germline V gene lookup returns CDR1 DFQATT and CDR2 SNEGSKA (reference sequence). V gave up 5 bases and J gave up 5 bases, with 16 bases separating them. The CDR3 sequence: CSARPEASHEQYF. The CDR3 DNA reads TGCAGTGCTCGGCCAGAGGCGTCCCACGAGCAGTACTTC.

This clonotype was seen repeatedly, ten times or more. CDR3 nucleotides: TGCAGTGCTAGCTTGCTCAACTACGAGCAGTACTTC. Translated: CSASLLNYEQYF. The chain uses TRBV20-1 and TRBJ2-7; D is uncertain. Trimming stripped 3 bases from V and 3 bases from J, with 9 bases between. In germline, CDR1 is DFQATT, CDR2 SNEGSKA (reference sequence). The CDR3 is 12 residues long.

The chain has TRBV20-1 and TRBJ1-2; possibly TRBD1 for D (6 bases). Germline V lookup: CDR1 DFQATT, CDR2 SNEGSKA (reference sequence). The CDR3 totals 13 residues. Trimming shortened V by 0 bases and J by 7 bases, and 12 bases separated the two germline ends. CDR3: CSARDPGARGYTF. CDR3 DNA sequence: TGCAGTGCTAGAGATCCAGGGGCTCGTGGCTACACCTTC.

The rearrangement uses TRBV30 and TRBJ2-7; D not resolved. The CDR3 is made up of 13 amino acids. Between the trimmed V and J ends, which lost 1 base and 3 bases, there was a span of 10 bases. Germline CDR1 is GTSNPN and CDR2 is SVGIG (reference sequence). CDR3 amino acids: CAWSAGWGYEQYF. DNA for the CDR3: TGTGCCTGGAGTGCCGGTTGGGGCTACGAGCAGTACTTC.

The chain employs TRBV2 and TRBJ2-1; 7 bases fit TRBD2. Germline CDR1 SNHLY, CDR2 FYNNEI. This CDR3 is built from 14 residues. V gave up 5 bases and J gave up 2 bases; unmatched junction bases: 3. The chain's CDR3 is CASSLAGAYNEQFF. CDR3 in DNA: TGTGCCAGCAGTTTAGCGGGTGCCTACAATGAGCAGTTCTTC.

The chain combines TRBV4-3 with TRBJ2-3, with 8 nucleotides matching TRBD2. J was trimmed by 4 bases and V by 0 bases; bases with no gene match: 9. Germline CDR1 LGHNA, CDR2 YSLEER. CDR3 length equals 17 residues. The CDR3 nucleotides are TGCGCCAGCAGCCAAGATTACGACCGGGAGGGCCCAGATACGCAGTATTTT. Translated, it gives CASSQDYDREGPDTQYF.

The gene calls are TRBV18 and TRBJ2-7; D perhaps matches TRBD2 (5 bases). From germline, CDR1 is KGHSH and CDR2 LQKENI. The CDR3 spans 15 residues. V lost 3 bases, J lost 0 bases, and 12 bases lay in between. The CDR3 region has the DNA TGTGCCAGCTCACCGAGGGCGTTAAGCTCCTACGAGCAGTACTTC. Its translation is CASSPRALSSYEQYF.